The clone carrying this T cell receptor beta chain was counted once. These data are taken from a study of control samples from healthy donors and cancer patients. Germline values: CDR1 KGHSH, CDR2 LQKENI. The CDR3 is 16 amino acids. Trimming cost V 2 bases and J 7 bases, with 15 bases left between them. TCRdb's table, derived via immunoSEQ multiplex PCR, lists solely in-frame clones and lacks some. The table shows around 68,000 clones, with over 80% occurring only once. The receptor comes from a man in his sixties in good health. The sequenced material came from blood. The J gene is TRBJ1-6, the V gene TRBV18; D is possibly TRBD1 (5 bases). The CDR3 nucleotides read TGTGCCAGCTCACCAGGGGCAAGGTCGGGGAATTCACCCCTCCACTTT. Translating gives CASSPGARSGNSPLHF.